A selection of T cell receptor beta chains follows, all from one sample in a study of T-cell memory formation after mild COVID-19. TCRdb used MiXCR to reprocess the 5' RACE reads, holding one entry per CDR3 protein. The repertoire includes about 4,900 distinct CDR3 sequences, over 20% of them detected once, and less than 2.5% sits in the top ten. Specimen: PBMCs or a T cell subset sorted from them (not recorded which). These receptors originate from an adult who had mild COVID-19 (a few samples of this study predate the infection). Cell type and time point are not known. Both conserved end residues are part of each CDR3. The D gene is left open where the match is weak. A clone size is listed for some rows: how often the clone was seen (once, few, many), or a class if it is expanded.

cdr3_nt cdr3_aa j_call d_call v_call clone_size
TGTGCCAGCAGCCGGCGGTTCGGGCCCGGCTACACCTTC CASSRRFGPGYTF TRBJ1-2 - TRBV7-2 medium-sized
TGCGCCAGCAGCGTGACTAGCGGGGGGTACAATGAGCAGTTCTTC CASSVTSGGYNEQFF TRBJ2-1 TRBD2 TRBV5-1 medium-sized
TGTGCCAGCAGCCCGGACAGGAACACAGATACGCAGTATTTT CASSPDRNTDTQYF TRBJ2-3 TRBD1 TRBV7-2 -
TGTGCCAGCAGCCAAGATCTAGCGGGGGGCACAGATACGCAGTATTTT CASSQDLAGGTDTQYF TRBJ2-3 TRBD2 TRBV4-2 -
TGTGCCAGCAGCGCTATCGACGGGACAAAGTTCTTC CASSAIDGTKFF TRBJ2-1 - TRBV5-5 medium-sized
TGCGCCAGCAGCCAAGACCAGAGACACTACAATGAGCAGTTCTTC CASSQDQRHYNEQFF TRBJ2-1 - TRBV4-1 medium-sized
TGCGCCAGCAGCTTGACCACAGGGGTTAGCTCCTACGAGCAGTACTTC CASSLTTGVSSYEQYF TRBJ2-7 TRBD1 TRBV5-1 -
TGCGCCAGCAGCCCGCACAGTTATAGCAATCAGCCCCAGCATTTT CASSPHSYSNQPQHF TRBJ1-5 - TRBV4-1 medium-sized
TGCGCCAGCAGCTTTGATCTCCAGGGGGCTACAGATACGCAGTATTTT CASSFDLQGATDTQYF TRBJ2-3 TRBD1 TRBV5-1 medium-sized
TGCGCCAGCAGCTTGGCCGACGGGTCTGAAGCTTTCTTT CASSLADGSEAFF TRBJ1-1 - TRBV5-1 medium-sized
TGCGCCAGCAGCATAACGGGACGGTTAAACACTGAAGCTTTCTTT CASSITGRLNTEAFF TRBJ1-1 - TRBV5-1 many
TGCAGTGCGAGGGACAGGGGAATTTTCGGCAATCAGCCCCAGCATTTT CSARDRGIFGNQPQHF TRBJ1-5 TRBD1 TRBV20-1 -
TGTGCCAGCAGCCCCCCCGGGACTAGTTTGTTTTTAGGAGAGACCCAGTACTTC CASSPPGTSLFLGETQYF TRBJ2-5 TRBD2 TRBV9 medium-sized
TGTGCCAGCAGCTTGAATACCCGGCCCTCCTACGAGCAGTACTTC CASSLNTRPSYEQYF TRBJ2-7 - TRBV5-4 many
TGCGCCAGCAGTGGACGGACTAGCGAGAACACCGGGGAGCTGTTTTTT CASSGRTSENTGELFF TRBJ2-2 TRBD2 TRBV10-2 many